The entry below describes one T cell receptor beta chain. V lost 6 bases to trimming and J lost 5 bases; unmatched junction nucleotides: 3. Germline V CDR1 and CDR2: ENHRY, SYGVKD. The CDR3 is 13 amino acids. Allocation to cohorts depended on clinical history reported by the participants. This specimen belongs to a study of blood T cell repertoires in COVID-19. Overall study: Researchers got acute and convalescent COVID-19 samples from the United States, Italy and Spain. T cells, B-cell-depleted T cells, or PBMCs provided the cDNA or gDNA that served as material.

How the authors handled the data: It was from reference gene primer amplification that nucleated cell counts were estimated. TCRdb's copy holds only in-frame clones and misses some; the assay was immunoSEQ multiplex PCR. V, J and clone size are taken as reported in that table, and D and trimming were inferred from the DNA itself. Among 190,000 or so clones listed, 80% to 85% were seen once. The sample was PBMCs or T cells enriched from blood (not recorded which). V usage is TRBV10-3 and J usage is TRBJ2-5, with TRBD1 identical over 10 bases. The clonotype originates from a middle-aged man who had recovered from COVID-19. In DNA form, the CDR3 reads TGTGCCATCAGAGGGACAGGGGAGGAGACCCAGTACTTC. It encodes CAIRGTGEETQYF.